These T cell receptor beta chains were read from a single sample in a study of cytomegalovirus exposure and HLA in healthy donors. Data came from immunoSEQ multiplex PCR; TCRdb stores just in-frame clones and leaves some out. This table holds about 200,000 clones, more than 70% found once. What was sequenced was PBMCs. The receptors stem from a middle-aged man in good health and CMV-seropositive. Each CDR3 is given with its conserved first and last residue. Each record gives: J gene, clone size, V gene, D gene, CDR3 protein, CDR3 DNA. D genes are given only for firm matches. Clone size is not always given. Where it is, it says once, few, many or a class for expanded clones.

J gene: TRBJ2-7
clone size: NA
V gene: TRBV25-1
D gene: NA
CDR3 protein: CASSRYEQYF
CDR3 DNA: TGTGCCAGCAGCCGCTACGAGCAGTACTTC

J gene: TRBJ1-2
clone size: NA
V gene: TRBV7-2
D gene: TRBD1
CDR3 protein: CASSLTGTAEGNGYTF
CDR3 DNA: TGTGCCAGCAGTTTAACCGGGACAGCTGAAGGAAATGGCTACACCTTC

J gene: TRBJ1-2
clone size: NA
V gene: TRBV27
D gene: NA
CDR3 protein: CASSLSSQGNYGYTF
CDR3 DNA: TGTGCCAGCAGTTTATCGTCACAGGGTAACTATGGCTACACCTTC

J gene: TRBJ1-2
clone size: NA
V gene: TRBV6-5
D gene: NA
CDR3 protein: CASRRTGLGYGYTF
CDR3 DNA: TGTGCCAGCAGAAGAACAGGGTTAGGCTATGGCTACACCTTC

J gene: TRBJ1-6
clone size: NA
V gene: TRBV28
D gene: TRBD1
CDR3 protein: CASRRTGMGVYNSPLHF
CDR3 DNA: TGTGCCAGCAGGCGGACAGGGATGGGAGTATATAATTCACCCCTCCACTTT

J gene: TRBJ1-1
clone size: NA
V gene: TRBV6-6
D gene: NA
CDR3 protein: CASSLGQQYEAFF
CDR3 DNA: TGTGCCAGCAGTCTCGGACAGCAATATGAAGCTTTCTTT

J gene: TRBJ2-3
clone size: NA
V gene: TRBV4-3
D gene: TRBD1
CDR3 protein: CASSQDRDWTDTQYF
CDR3 DNA: TGCGCCAGCAGCCAGGACAGGGATTGGACAGATACGCAGTATTTT

J gene: TRBJ2-3
clone size: NA
V gene: TRBV29-1
D gene: NA
CDR3 protein: CSMDKGTDTQYF
CDR3 DNA: TGCAGCATGGACAAGGGAACAGATACGCAGTATTTT

J gene: TRBJ1-3
clone size: NA
V gene: TRBV7-9
D gene: NA
CDR3 protein: CASSHYLNSGNTIYF
CDR3 DNA: TGTGCCAGCAGCCACTACCTTAACTCTGGAAACACCATATATTTT

J gene: TRBJ1-2
clone size: NA
V gene: TRBV7-8
D gene: NA
CDR3 protein: CASSLIWGGSGYTF
CDR3 DNA: TGTGCCAGCAGCTTAATTTGGGGGGGAAGCGGCTACACCTTC

J gene: TRBJ2-6
clone size: NA
V gene: TRBV18
D gene: NA
CDR3 protein: CASSPIPILSGSGANVLTF
CDR3 DNA: TGTGCCAGCTCACCGATCCCCATCCTATCGGGCTCTGGGGCCAACGTCCTGACTTTC

J gene: TRBJ2-5
clone size: NA
V gene: TRBV29-1
D gene: NA
CDR3 protein: CSTGTQETQYF
CDR3 DNA: TGCAGCACCGGGACTCAAGAGACCCAGTACTTC

J gene: TRBJ2-1
clone size: NA
V gene: TRBV28
D gene: TRBD1
CDR3 protein: CASSPRDRWDEQFF
CDR3 DNA: TGTGCCAGCAGTCCGAGGGACAGGTGGGATGAGCAGTTCTTC

J gene: TRBJ2-3
clone size: NA
V gene: TRBV6-4
D gene: TRBD2
CDR3 protein: CASSGSGSYTQYF
CDR3 DNA: TGTGCCAGCAGTGGTAGCGGGAGTTATACGCAGTATTTT

J gene: TRBJ2-7
clone size: NA
V gene: TRBV11-2
D gene: TRBD2
CDR3 protein: CASTISGNPYEQYF
CDR3 DNA: TGTGCCAGCACCATTAGCGGGAACCCCTACGAGCAGTACTTC

J gene: TRBJ2-5
clone size: NA
V gene: TRBV29-1
D gene: TRBD2
CDR3 protein: CSVEDTSLAEETQYF
CDR3 DNA: TGCAGCGTTGAAGATACATCACTAGCGGAAGAGACCCAGTACTTC

J gene: TRBJ2-7
clone size: once
V gene: TRBV5-1
D gene: TRBD2
CDR3 protein: CASSLALAGSYEQYF
CDR3 DNA: TGCGCCAGCAGCTTGGCACTAGCGGGATCCTACGAGCAGTACTTC

J gene: TRBJ2-3
clone size: NA
V gene: TRBV6-4
D gene: TRBD2
CDR3 protein: CASRVIAGTTDTQYF
CDR3 DNA: TGTGCCAGCAGAGTCATAGCGGGGACCACAGATACGCAGTATTTT

J gene: TRBJ1-1
clone size: NA
V gene: TRBV6-5
D gene: TRBD1
CDR3 protein: CASSYPDRGDEAFF
CDR3 DNA: TGTGCCAGCAGTTATCCCGACAGGGGGGATGAAGCTTTCTTT

J gene: TRBJ2-1
clone size: NA
V gene: TRBV7-9
D gene: TRBD2
CDR3 protein: CASSPTRLAGETNNEQFF
CDR3 DNA: TGTGCCAGCAGCCCCACACGACTAGCGGGAGAAACCAACAATGAGCAGTTCTTC

J gene: TRBJ2-3
clone size: NA
V gene: TRBV7-6
D gene: TRBD2
CDR3 protein: CASSLVGTSGRRDTQYF
CDR3 DNA: TGTGCCAGCAGCTTAGTGGGGACTAGCGGGAGAAGGGATACGCAGTATTTT

J gene: TRBJ2-4
clone size: NA
V gene: TRBV30
D gene: NA
CDR3 protein: CAWSVRQIAKNIQYF
CDR3 DNA: TGTGCCTGGAGTGTTCGACAGATAGCCAAAAACATTCAGTACTTC

J gene: TRBJ2-3
clone size: few
V gene: TRBV11-1
D gene: NA
CDR3 protein: CASSLAPRQGKTTDTQYF
CDR3 DNA: TGTGCCAGCAGCTTAGCGCCCCGGCAGGGCAAGACCACAGATACGCAGTATTTT

J gene: TRBJ2-2
clone size: NA
V gene: TRBV5-4
D gene: NA
CDR3 protein: CASSPDQGFGELFF
CDR3 DNA: TGTGCCAGCAGCCCCGACCAGGGATTCGGGGAGCTGTTTTTT

J gene: TRBJ1-2
clone size: few
V gene: TRBV5-4
D gene: NA
CDR3 protein: CASTGATTTRDGYTF
CDR3 DNA: TGTGCCAGCACAGGGGCGACGACTACAAGGGATGGCTACACCTTC

J gene: TRBJ1-5
clone size: NA
V gene: TRBV27
D gene: NA
CDR3 protein: CASKAQTMSNQPQHF
CDR3 DNA: TGTGCCAGCAAGGCACAGACTATGAGCAATCAGCCCCAGCATTTT

J gene: TRBJ1-5
clone size: NA
V gene: TRBV28
D gene: NA
CDR3 protein: CASSPHPPGVSNQPQHF
CDR3 DNA: TGTGCCAGCAGTCCCCACCCCCCAGGGGTTAGCAATCAGCCCCAGCATTTT

J gene: TRBJ2-1
clone size: NA
V gene: TRBV19
D gene: TRBD1
CDR3 protein: CASSIMTGTGNNEQFF
CDR3 DNA: TGTGCCAGTAGTATCATGACTGGGACAGGAAACAATGAGCAGTTCTTC

J gene: TRBJ1-5
clone size: few
V gene: TRBV6-5
D gene: NA
CDR3 protein: CASSGGGSSQPQHF
CDR3 DNA: TGTGCCAGCAGTGGGGGAGGGTCAAGTCAGCCCCAGCATTTT

J gene: TRBJ1-4
clone size: NA
V gene: TRBV5-8
D gene: TRBD1
CDR3 protein: CASSPRTGESEKLFF
CDR3 DNA: TGTGCCAGCAGCCCGAGGACAGGCGAATCTGAAAAACTGTTTTTT

J gene: TRBJ2-7
clone size: NA
V gene: TRBV28
D gene: NA
CDR3 protein: CASRLGWGSGRYEQYF
CDR3 DNA: TGTGCCAGCAGGCTCGGTTGGGGTAGCGGCCGATACGAGCAGTACTTC

J gene: TRBJ2-1
clone size: NA
V gene: TRBV5-1
D gene: TRBD2
CDR3 protein: CASSLGAGGANEQFF
CDR3 DNA: TGCGCCAGCAGCTTGGGAGCGGGAGGGGCCAATGAGCAGTTCTTC

J gene: TRBJ2-7
clone size: NA
V gene: TRBV4-2
D gene: TRBD1
CDR3 protein: CASSPGTGGGYEQYF
CDR3 DNA: TGTGCCAGCAGCCCCGGGACAGGGGGAGGCTACGAGCAGTACTTC

J gene: TRBJ2-7
clone size: NA
V gene: TRBV18
D gene: NA
CDR3 protein: CASSPPSSYEQYF
CDR3 DNA: TGTGCCAGCTCACCACCCAGCTCCTACGAGCAGTACTTC

J gene: TRBJ1-1
clone size: NA
V gene: TRBV6-5
D gene: NA
CDR3 protein: CASSYLDSSTEAFF
CDR3 DNA: TGTGCCAGCAGTTACTTGGACAGCTCTACTGAAGCTTTCTTT

J gene: TRBJ1-5
clone size: NA
V gene: TRBV27
D gene: NA
CDR3 protein: CASSLYRPTGQPQHF
CDR3 DNA: TGTGCCAGCAGTTTATATCGGCCGACGGGTCAGCCCCAGCATTTT

J gene: TRBJ2-3
clone size: NA
V gene: TRBV6-6
D gene: TRBD2
CDR3 protein: CASSLGLAGTDTQYF
CDR3 DNA: TGTGCCAGCAGTTTGGGGCTAGCGGGGACAGATACGCAGTATTTT

J gene: TRBJ2-2
clone size: NA
V gene: TRBV11-1
D gene: NA
CDR3 protein: CASSSGRAGELFF
CDR3 DNA: TGTGCCAGCAGCTCCGGTCGGGCCGGGGAGCTGTTTTTT

J gene: TRBJ2-2
clone size: NA
V gene: TRBV15
D gene: NA
CDR3 protein: CATSTRGTGELFF
CDR3 DNA: TGTGCCACCAGCACCCGCGGCACCGGGGAGCTGTTTTTT

J gene: TRBJ2-7
clone size: NA
V gene: TRBV7-9
D gene: NA
CDR3 protein: CSSSSRGYEQYF
CDR3 DNA: TGTTCCAGCAGCTCCAGGGGCTACGAGCAGTACTTC

J gene: TRBJ1-1
clone size: once
V gene: TRBV10-1
D gene: NA
CDR3 protein: CASSGWSGTEAFF
CDR3 DNA: TGCGCCAGCAGTGGTTGGAGCGGCACTGAAGCTTTCTTT

J gene: TRBJ2-1
clone size: once
V gene: TRBV30
D gene: TRBD2
CDR3 protein: CAFSKRVGGRAQNEQFF
CDR3 DNA: TGTGCCTTCTCAAAAAGGGTCGGCGGGAGGGCCCAGAATGAGCAGTTCTTC

J gene: TRBJ2-7
clone size: NA
V gene: TRBV5-4
D gene: TRBD2
CDR3 protein: CASSSHTSGAVEQYF
CDR3 DNA: TGTGCCAGCAGCTCTCACACTAGCGGGGCTGTGGAGCAGTACTTC

J gene: TRBJ2-3
clone size: NA
V gene: TRBV15
D gene: NA
CDR3 protein: CATSRAIGQGIDTQYF
CDR3 DNA: TGTGCCACCAGCAGAGCCATCGGGCAGGGTATAGATACGCAGTATTTT

J gene: TRBJ1-5
clone size: few
V gene: TRBV9
D gene: NA
CDR3 protein: CASSAGEGSNQPQHF
CDR3 DNA: TGTGCCAGCAGCGCCGGGGAAGGGAGCAATCAGCCCCAGCATTTT

J gene: TRBJ2-1
clone size: NA
V gene: TRBV9
D gene: TRBD2
CDR3 protein: CASTSGLAYNEQFF
CDR3 DNA: TGTGCCAGCACTTCGGGACTAGCGTATAATGAGCAGTTCTTC